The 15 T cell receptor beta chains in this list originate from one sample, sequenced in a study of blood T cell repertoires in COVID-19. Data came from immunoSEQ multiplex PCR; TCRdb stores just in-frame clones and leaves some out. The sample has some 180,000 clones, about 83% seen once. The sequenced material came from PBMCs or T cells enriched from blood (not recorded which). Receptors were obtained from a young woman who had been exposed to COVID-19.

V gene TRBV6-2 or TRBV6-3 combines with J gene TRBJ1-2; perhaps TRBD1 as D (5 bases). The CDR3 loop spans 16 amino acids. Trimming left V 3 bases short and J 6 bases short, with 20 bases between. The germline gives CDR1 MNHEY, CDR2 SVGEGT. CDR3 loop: CASSYPGGAVTDGYTF. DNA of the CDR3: TGTGCCAGCAGTTATCCCGGTGGGGCAGTGACCGATGGCTACACCTTC.

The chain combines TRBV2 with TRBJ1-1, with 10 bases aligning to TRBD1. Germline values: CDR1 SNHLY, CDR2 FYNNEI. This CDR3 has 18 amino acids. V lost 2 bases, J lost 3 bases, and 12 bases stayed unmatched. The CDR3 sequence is CASSESLEGTGVYTEAFF. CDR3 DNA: TGTGCCAGCAGTGAAAGTCTAGAGGGGACAGGGGTATACACTGAAGCTTTCTTT.

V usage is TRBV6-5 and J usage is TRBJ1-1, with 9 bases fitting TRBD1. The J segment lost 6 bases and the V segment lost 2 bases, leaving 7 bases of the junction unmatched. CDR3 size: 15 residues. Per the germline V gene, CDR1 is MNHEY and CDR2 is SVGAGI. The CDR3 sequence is CASSYGPGTGPEAFF. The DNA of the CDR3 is TGTGCCAGCAGTTACGGTCCCGGGACAGGGCCTGAAGCTTTCTTT.

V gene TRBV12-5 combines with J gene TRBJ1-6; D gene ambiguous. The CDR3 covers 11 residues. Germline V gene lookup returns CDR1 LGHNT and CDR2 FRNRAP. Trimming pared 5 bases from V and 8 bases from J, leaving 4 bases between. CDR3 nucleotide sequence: TGTGCTAGTGGTCCCGATTCACCCCTCCACTTT. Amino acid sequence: CASGPDSPLHF.

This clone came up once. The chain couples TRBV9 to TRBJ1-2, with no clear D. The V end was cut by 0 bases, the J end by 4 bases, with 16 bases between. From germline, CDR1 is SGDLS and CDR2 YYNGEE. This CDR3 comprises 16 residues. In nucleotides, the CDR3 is TGTGCCAGCAGCGTAGGGACTGCTCGCTCCGTCTATGGCTACACCTTC. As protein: CASSVGTARSVYGYTF.

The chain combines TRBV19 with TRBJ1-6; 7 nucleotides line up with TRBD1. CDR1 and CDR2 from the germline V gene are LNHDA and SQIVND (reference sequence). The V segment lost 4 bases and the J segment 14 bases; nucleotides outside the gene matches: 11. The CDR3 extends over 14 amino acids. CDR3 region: CASSTLPAGGSLHF. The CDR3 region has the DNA TGTGCCAGTAGTACGCTCCCGGCAGGGGGGTCCCTCCACTTT.

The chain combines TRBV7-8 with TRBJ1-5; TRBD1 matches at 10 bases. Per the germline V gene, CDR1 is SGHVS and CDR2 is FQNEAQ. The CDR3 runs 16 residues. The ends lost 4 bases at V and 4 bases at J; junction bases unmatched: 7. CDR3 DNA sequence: TGTGCCAGCAGCTCGCCGGGACAGGGGACTAATCAGCCCCAGCATTTT. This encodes CASSSPGQGTNQPQHF.

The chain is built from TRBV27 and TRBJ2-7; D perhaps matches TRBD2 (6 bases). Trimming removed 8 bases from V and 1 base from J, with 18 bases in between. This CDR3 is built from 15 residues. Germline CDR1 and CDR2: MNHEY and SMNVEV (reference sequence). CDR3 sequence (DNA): TGTGCCAGCCAACCCGGCCTAGCGAATTCCTACGAGCAGTACTTC. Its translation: CASQPGLANSYEQYF.

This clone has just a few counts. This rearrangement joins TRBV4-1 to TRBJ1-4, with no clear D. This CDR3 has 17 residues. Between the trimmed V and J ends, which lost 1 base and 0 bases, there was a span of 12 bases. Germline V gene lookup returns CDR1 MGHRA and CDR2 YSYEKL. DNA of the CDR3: TGCGCCAGCAGCCAAGCAGACGTAGCAGCAACTAATGAAAAACTGTTTTTT. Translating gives CASSQADVAATNEKLFF.

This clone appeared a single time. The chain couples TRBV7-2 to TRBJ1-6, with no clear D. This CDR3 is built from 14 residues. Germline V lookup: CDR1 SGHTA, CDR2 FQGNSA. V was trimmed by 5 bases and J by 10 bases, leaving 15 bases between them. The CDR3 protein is CASSPGGSGSPLHF. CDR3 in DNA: TGTGCCAGCAGCCCCGGAGGTAGTGGGTCACCCCTCCACTTT.

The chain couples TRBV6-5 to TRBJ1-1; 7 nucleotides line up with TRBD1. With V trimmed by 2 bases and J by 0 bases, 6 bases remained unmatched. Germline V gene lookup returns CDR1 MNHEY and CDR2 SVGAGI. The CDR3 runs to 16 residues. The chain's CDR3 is CASSYTWTGLNTEAFF. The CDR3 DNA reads TGTGCCAGCAGTTACACCTGGACAGGCTTGAACACTGAAGCTTTCTTT.

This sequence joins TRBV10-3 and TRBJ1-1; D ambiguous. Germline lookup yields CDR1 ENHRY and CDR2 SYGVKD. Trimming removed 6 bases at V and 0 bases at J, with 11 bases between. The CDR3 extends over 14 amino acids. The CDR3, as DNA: TGTGCCATCAGGAAAGACAATTTGAACACTGAAGCTTTCTTT. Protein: CAIRKDNLNTEAFF.

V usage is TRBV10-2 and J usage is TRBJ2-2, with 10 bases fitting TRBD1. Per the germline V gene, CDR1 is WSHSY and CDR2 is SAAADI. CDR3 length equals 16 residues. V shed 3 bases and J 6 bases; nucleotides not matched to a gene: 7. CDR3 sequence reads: CASSDGGDRGSGELFF. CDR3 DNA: TGCGCCAGCAGTGACGGTGGGGACAGGGGATCCGGGGAGCTGTTTTTT.

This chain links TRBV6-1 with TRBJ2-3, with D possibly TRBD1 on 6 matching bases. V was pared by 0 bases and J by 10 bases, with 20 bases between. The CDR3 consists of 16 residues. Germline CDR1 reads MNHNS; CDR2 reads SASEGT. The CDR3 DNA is TGTGCCAGCAGTGAAGCACAACAGGGCTTTCGCAAGCCGCAGTATTTT. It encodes CASSEAQQGFRKPQYF.

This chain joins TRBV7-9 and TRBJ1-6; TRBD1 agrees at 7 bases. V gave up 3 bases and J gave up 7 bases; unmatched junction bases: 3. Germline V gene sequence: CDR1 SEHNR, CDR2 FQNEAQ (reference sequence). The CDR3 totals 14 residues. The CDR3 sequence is CASSFTGENSPLHF. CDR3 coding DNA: TGTGCCAGCAGCTTTACAGGGGAAAATTCACCCCTCCACTTT.